This TCR beta chain was recorded in a study of neurological immune-mediated disorders. Study background: Multiple sclerosis patients numbering some 34 comprised some 30 relapsing-remitting and 3 secondary progressive patients. Study-level findings and limits: Phylogenetic grouping assigned the repertoires of 18 of 34 multiple sclerosis patients to a single related-CDR3 cluster, representing a possible signature. None of the CDR3 amino acid sequences of expanded clones were shared across subjects, and this suggested private repertoires in all groups.

TCRdb called the 5' RACE reads again in MiXCR, with one record for every CDR3 protein. The table lists roughly 43,000 distinct CDR3 sequences, roughly 2% of them singletons. Trimming pared 0 bases from V and 4 bases from J, leaving 12 bases between. Germline loops: CDR1 WSHSY, CDR2 SAAADI. The CDR3 runs to 15 residues. The sample holds many counts of this clonotype. Its antigen is unidentified. The rearrangement uses TRBV10-2 and TRBJ1-1; D might be TRBD1 (5 bases). The TCR originated in a woman aged 40 to 55 with multiple sclerosis. Source material: PBMCs. The CDR3 reads CASSESLGVATEAFF. As DNA, the CDR3 is TGCGCCAGCAGTGAGTCGTTGGGGGTCGCCACTGAAGCTTTCTTT.